The rows below give T cell receptor beta chains drawn from one sample of a study of T cell changes during pregnancy in multiple sclerosis. This table comes from immunoSEQ multiplex PCR, and its TCRdb copy is limited to in-frame clones, with some not included. Of about 93,000 clones listed, roughly 91% are singletons. This material consisted of peripheral blood, taken after pregnancy. These receptors came from a female donor in good health, enrolled as a control in a pregnancy study. Both conserved end residues are part of each CDR3. The order of the fields is clone size, D gene, J gene, V gene, CDR3 protein, CDR3 DNA. The D gene is left open where the match is weak. The size field is filled for only some rows; it gives once, few, many or a size class.

>-|TRBD1|TRBJ2-5|TRBV28
CASRSPGTGRETQYF
TGTGCCAGCAGATCCCCGGGGACAGGGCGGGAGACCCAGTACTTC
>-|-|TRBJ2-3|TRBV25-1
CASRGEGAGDTQYF
TGTGCCAGCAGGGGCGAGGGAGCGGGTGATACGCAGTATTTT
>-|-|TRBJ2-7|TRBV9
CASSSPGEPYEQYF
TGTGCCAGCAGCTCCCCGGGGGAACCCTACGAGCAGTACTTC
>-|-|TRBJ1-5|TRBV4-1
CASSPQGGLSNQPQHF
TGCGCCAGCAGCCCCCAAGGGGGTTTGAGCAATCAGCCCCAGCATTTT
>once|-|TRBJ1-1|TRBV27
CASSLLGAYTEAFF
TGTGCCAGCAGTTTACTGGGAGCGTACACTGAAGCTTTCTTT
>-|TRBD1|TRBJ1-5|TRBV6-1
CASSGGYRGSNQPQHF
TGTGCCAGCAGTGGGGGTTACAGGGGGAGCAATCAGCCCCAGCATTTT
>-|TRBD2|TRBJ2-5|TRBV6-5
CASSRAGGRETQYF
TGTGCCAGCAGTCGAGCGGGGGGAAGAGAGACCCAGTACTTC
>once|TRBD1|TRBJ1-6|TRBV9
CASSISGTGNSPLHF
TGTGCCAGCAGCATATCCGGGACAGGGAATTCACCCCTCCACTTT
>-|-|TRBJ1-4|TRBV7-9
CASSLFGSLGMFF
TGTGCCAGCAGCTTGTTCGGGAGTCTAGGGATGTTTTTT
>-|-|TRBJ1-2|TRBV9
CASTQTGGNYGYTF
TGTGCCAGCACCCAAACCGGAGGAAACTATGGCTACACCTTC
>-|-|TRBJ2-5|TRBV6-5
CASSYSRSQETQYF
TGTGCCAGCAGTTACTCCCGGAGCCAAGAGACCCAGTACTTC
>once|-|TRBJ2-3|TRBV11-3
CASSLDPSTADTQYF
TGTGCCAGCAGCTTAGACCCATCGACAGCAGATACGCAGTATTTT
>few|-|TRBJ1-1|TRBV7-9
CASSLGGGTEAFF
TGTGCCAGCAGCTTGGGGGGTGGGACTGAAGCTTTCTTT
>-|-|TRBJ2-5|TRBV7-2
CASTAGETQYF
TGTGCCAGCACCGCGGGAGAGACCCAGTACTTC
>-|-|TRBJ1-4|TRBV4-3
CASSQDRNRLNEKLFF
TGCGCCAGCAGCCAAGATCGTAACAGGCTTAATGAAAAACTGTTTTTT
>-|-|TRBJ1-1|TRBV29-1
CSVDRGGTEAFF
TGCAGCGTTGATCGGGGTGGAACTGAAGCTTTCTTT
>once|TRBD2|TRBJ2-7|TRBV7-8
CASSFGLVVNYEQYF
TGTGCCAGCAGCTTTGGACTAGTTGTGAACTACGAGCAGTACTTC
>-|TRBD2|TRBJ2-5|TRBV4-3
CASSQEWRGAQETQYF
TGCGCCAGCAGCCAAGAATGGCGGGGGGCACAAGAGACCCAGTACTTC
>-|-|TRBJ2-7|TRBV11-2
CASSLGQPYEQYF
TGTGCCAGCAGCTTAGGACAGCCCTACGAGCAGTACTTC
>-|TRBD1|TRBJ2-1|TRBV30
CAWSATGQGSYNEQFF
TGTGCCTGGAGTGCGACGGGACAGGGGAGCTACAATGAGCAGTTCTTC
>-|TRBD2|TRBJ2-3|TRBV7-3
CASSSSGGAADTQYF
TGTGCCAGCAGCTCTAGCGGGGGGGCAGCAGATACGCAGTATTTT
>-|TRBD1|TRBJ1-5|TRBV2
CASTGTAAYSNQPQHF
TGTGCCAGCACCGGGACAGCCGCCTATAGCAATCAGCCCCAGCATTTT
>-|-|TRBJ2-2|TRBV4-1
CASSTGDTGELFF
TGCGCCAGCAGCACAGGCGACACCGGGGAGCTGTTTTTT
>-|TRBD2|TRBJ2-5|TRBV7-2
CASSPGWGSGGASETQYF
TGTGCCAGCAGCCCGGGGTGGGGTAGCGGGGGGGCCTCTGAGACCCAGTACTTC
>-|TRBD1|TRBJ1-5|TRBV18
CASSPRESGTGVQPQHF
TGTGCCAGCTCACCAAGGGAATCCGGGACAGGGGTTCAGCCCCAGCATTTT
>-|-|TRBJ1-4|TRBV7-2
CASSFGVKGEKLFF
TGTGCCAGCTCCTTCGGGGTGAAAGGTGAAAAACTGTTTTTT
>once|-|TRBJ1-5|TRBV29-1
CSVVLNGGGAGNQPQHF
TGCAGCGTTGTCCTGAACGGGGGGGGCGCGGGCAATCAGCCCCAGCATTTT
>-|-|TRBJ1-3|TRBV28
CASSRNRAGNTIYF
TGTGCCAGCAGTCGAAACAGGGCTGGAAACACCATATATTTT
>few|-|TRBJ1-6|TRBV7-2
CASSPSGPNSPLHF
TGTGCCAGCAGCCCGTCAGGTCCAAATTCACCCCTCCACTTT